This TCR beta chain was recorded in a study of control samples from healthy donors and cancer patients. This table comes from immunoSEQ multiplex PCR, and its TCRdb copy is limited to in-frame clones, with some not included. The sample lists under 30,000 clones, almost 85% occurring once. Germline values: CDR1 KGHDR, CDR2 SFDVKD. The V end lost 4 bases, the J end lost 7 bases, and 21 bases lay between the germline ends. The CDR3 totals 16 residues. The receptor comes from a woman in her sixties with head and neck cancer. The V gene is TRBV24-1, the J gene TRBJ1-2; weak D call: TRBD1 (6 bases). Material for sequencing was PBMCs. CDR3 coding DNA: TGTGCCACCAGTGAAACATTTCCGGGGGGCCATAGTGGCTACACCTTC. Translation gives CATSETFPGGHSGYTF.